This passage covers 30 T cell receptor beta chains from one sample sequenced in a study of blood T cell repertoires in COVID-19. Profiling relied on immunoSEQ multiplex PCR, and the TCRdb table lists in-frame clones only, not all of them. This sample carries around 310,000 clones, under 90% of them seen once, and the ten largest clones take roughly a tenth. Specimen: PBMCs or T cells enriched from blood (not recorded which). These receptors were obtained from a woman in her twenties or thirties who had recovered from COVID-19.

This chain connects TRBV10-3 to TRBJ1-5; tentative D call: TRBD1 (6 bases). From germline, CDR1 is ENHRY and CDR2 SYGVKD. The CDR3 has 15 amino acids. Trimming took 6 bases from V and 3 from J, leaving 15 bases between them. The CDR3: CAIRATGGPNQPQHF. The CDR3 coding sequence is TGTGCCATCAGGGCGACGGGGGGCCCCAATCAGCCCCAGCATTTT.

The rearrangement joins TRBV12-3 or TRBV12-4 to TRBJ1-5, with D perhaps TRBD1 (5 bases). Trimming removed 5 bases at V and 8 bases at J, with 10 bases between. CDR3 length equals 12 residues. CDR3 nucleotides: TGTGCCAGCAGTGGCTCCAGGGAGCCCCAGCATTTT. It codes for CASSGSREPQHF.

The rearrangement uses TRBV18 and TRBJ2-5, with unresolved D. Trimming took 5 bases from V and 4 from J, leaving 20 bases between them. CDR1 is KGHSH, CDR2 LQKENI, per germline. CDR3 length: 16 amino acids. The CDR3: CASSLTGSNMIETQYF. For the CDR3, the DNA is TGTGCCAGCTCATTGACCGGGTCGAATATGATAGAGACCCAGTACTTC.

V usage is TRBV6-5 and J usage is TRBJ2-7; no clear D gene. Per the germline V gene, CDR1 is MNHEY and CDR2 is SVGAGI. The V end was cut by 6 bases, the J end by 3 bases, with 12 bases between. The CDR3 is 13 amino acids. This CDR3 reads CASSSGSIYEQYF. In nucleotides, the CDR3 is TGTGCCAGCAGCTCGGGTAGCATCTACGAGCAGTACTTC.

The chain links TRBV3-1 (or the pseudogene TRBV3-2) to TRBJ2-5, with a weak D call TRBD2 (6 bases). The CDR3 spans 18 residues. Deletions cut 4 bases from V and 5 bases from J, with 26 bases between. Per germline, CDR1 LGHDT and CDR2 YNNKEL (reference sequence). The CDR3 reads CASSRPPYGSFLGETQYF. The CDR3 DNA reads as TGTGCCAGCAGCCGCCCCCCCTACGGGAGCTTCCTGGGGGAGACCCAGTACTTC.

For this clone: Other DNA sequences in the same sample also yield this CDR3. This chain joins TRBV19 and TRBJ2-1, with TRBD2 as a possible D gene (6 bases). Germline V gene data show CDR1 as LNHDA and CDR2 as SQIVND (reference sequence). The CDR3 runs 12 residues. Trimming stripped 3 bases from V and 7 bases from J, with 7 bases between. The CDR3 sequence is CASSIRGNEQFF. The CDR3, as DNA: TGTGCCAGTAGTATTCGGGGGAATGAGCAGTTCTTC.

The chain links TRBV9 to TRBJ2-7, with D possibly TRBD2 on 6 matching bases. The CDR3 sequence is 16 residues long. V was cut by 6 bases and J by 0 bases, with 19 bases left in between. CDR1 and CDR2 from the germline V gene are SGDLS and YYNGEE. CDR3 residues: CASKPGSSASSYEQYF. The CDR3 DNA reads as TGTGCCAGCAAACCCGGCTCTAGCGCGAGCTCCTACGAGCAGTACTTC.

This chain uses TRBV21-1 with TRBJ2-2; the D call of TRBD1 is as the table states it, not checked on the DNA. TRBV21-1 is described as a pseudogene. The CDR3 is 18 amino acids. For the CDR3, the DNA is TGTGCCAGCAGCAATTTTTACACCAGAATCCCCCCCACCGGGGAGCTGTTTTTT. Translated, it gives CASSNFYTRIPPTGELFF.

CDR3 nucleotide sequence: TGCAGCGGGGCGGGGTCAGACACTGAAGCTTTCTTT. Amino acids: CSGAGSDTEAFF. The genes are TRBV29-1 and TRBJ1-1, with D unresolved. V gave up 7 bases and J gave up 3 bases, with 12 bases separating them. This CDR3 region has 12 residues. Looked up from germline, CDR1 is SQVTM and CDR2 is ANQGSEA.

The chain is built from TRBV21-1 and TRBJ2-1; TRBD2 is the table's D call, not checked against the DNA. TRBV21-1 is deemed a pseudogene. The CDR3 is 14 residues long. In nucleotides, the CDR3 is TGTGCCAGCAGCAAACTAGCGGGAGTACGAGAGCAGTTCTTC. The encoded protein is CASSKLAGVREQFF.

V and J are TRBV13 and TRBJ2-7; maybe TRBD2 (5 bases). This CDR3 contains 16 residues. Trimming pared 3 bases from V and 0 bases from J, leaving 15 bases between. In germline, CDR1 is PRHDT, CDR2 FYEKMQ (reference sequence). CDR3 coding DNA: TGTGCCAGCAGCTTTATTCGGACTGAAGACTCCTACGAGCAGTACTTC. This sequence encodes CASSFIRTEDSYEQYF.

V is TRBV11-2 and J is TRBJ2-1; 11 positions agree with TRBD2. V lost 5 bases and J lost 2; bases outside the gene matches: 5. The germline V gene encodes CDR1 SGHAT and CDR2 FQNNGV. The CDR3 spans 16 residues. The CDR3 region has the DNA TGTGCCAGCAGCAGAGGACTAGCGGGCACCTACAATGAGCAGTTCTTC. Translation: CASSRGLAGTYNEQFF.

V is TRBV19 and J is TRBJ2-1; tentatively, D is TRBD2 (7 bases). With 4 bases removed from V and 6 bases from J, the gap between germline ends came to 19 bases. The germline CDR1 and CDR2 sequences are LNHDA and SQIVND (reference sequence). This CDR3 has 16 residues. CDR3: CASSSYGAGAPNEQFF. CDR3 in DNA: TGTGCCAGTAGTAGTTATGGGGCGGGGGCCCCCAATGAGCAGTTCTTC. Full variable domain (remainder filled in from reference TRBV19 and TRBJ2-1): DGGITQSPKYLFRKEGQNVTLSCEQNLNHDAMYWYRQDPGQGLRLIYYSQIVNDFQKGDIAEGYSVSREKKESFPLTVTSAQKNPTAFYLCASSSYGAGAPNEQFFGPGTRLTVL.

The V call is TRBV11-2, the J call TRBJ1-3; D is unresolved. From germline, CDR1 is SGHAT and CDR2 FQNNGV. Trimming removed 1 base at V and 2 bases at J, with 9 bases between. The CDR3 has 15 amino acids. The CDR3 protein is CASSLVRQAGNTIYF. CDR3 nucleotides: TGTGCCAGCAGCTTAGTTCGGCAGGCTGGAAACACCATATATTTT. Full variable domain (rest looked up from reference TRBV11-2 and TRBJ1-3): EAGVAQSPRYKIIEKRQSVAFWCNPISGHATLYWYQQILGQGPKLLIQFQNNGVVDDSQLPKDRFSAERLKGVDSTLKIQPAKLEDSAVYLCASSLVRQAGNTIYFGEGSWLTVV.

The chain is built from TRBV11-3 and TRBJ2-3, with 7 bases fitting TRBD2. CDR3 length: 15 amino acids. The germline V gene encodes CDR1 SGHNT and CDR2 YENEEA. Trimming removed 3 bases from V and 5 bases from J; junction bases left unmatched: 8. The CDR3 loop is CASSFGGRVEDTQYF. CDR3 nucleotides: TGTGCCAGCAGCTTTGGCGGGAGAGTGGAAGATACGCAGTATTTT.

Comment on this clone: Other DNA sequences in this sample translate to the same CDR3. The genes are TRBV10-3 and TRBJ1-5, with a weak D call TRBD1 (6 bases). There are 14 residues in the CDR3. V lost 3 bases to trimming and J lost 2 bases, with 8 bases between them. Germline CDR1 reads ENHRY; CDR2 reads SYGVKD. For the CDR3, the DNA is TGTGCCATCAGTGAATCAGGGGGCAATCAGCCCCAGCATTTT. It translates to CAISESGGNQPQHF.

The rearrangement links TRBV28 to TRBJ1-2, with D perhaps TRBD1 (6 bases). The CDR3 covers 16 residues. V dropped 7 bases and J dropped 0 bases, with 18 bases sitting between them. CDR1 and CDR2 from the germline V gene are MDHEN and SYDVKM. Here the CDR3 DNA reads TGTGCCAGCATCCGAACCGGGACAACACCTAACTATGGCTACACCTTC. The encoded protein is CASIRTGTTPNYGYTF.

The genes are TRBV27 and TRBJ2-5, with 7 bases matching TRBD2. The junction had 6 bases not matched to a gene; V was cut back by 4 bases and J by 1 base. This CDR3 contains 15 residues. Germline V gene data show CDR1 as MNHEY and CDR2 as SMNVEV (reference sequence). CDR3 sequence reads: CASSSLLALQETQYF. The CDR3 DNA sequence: TGTGCCAGCAGTTCCTTACTAGCGCTCCAAGAGACCCAGTACTTC.

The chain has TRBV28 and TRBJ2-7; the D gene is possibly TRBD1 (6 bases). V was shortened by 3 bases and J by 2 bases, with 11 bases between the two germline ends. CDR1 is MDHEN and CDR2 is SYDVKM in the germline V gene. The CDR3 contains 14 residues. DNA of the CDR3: TGTGCCAGCAGTTTGGGGACACCGGCCTACGAGCAGTACTTC. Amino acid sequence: CASSLGTPAYEQYF.

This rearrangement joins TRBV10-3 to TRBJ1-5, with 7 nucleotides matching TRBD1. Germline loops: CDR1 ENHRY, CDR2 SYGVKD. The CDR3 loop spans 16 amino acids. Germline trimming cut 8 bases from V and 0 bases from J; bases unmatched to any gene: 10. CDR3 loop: CAIGSRDSHSNQPQHF. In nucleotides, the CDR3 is TGTGCCATCGGGAGTCGGGACAGCCATAGCAATCAGCCCCAGCATTTT.

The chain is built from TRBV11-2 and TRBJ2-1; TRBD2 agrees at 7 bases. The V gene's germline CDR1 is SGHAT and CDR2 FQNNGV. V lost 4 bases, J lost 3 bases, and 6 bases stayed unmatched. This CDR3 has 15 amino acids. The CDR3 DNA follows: TGTGCCAGCAGCTCCGGGGCTAGCGGCTACAATGAGCAGTTCTTC. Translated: CASSSGASGYNEQFF.

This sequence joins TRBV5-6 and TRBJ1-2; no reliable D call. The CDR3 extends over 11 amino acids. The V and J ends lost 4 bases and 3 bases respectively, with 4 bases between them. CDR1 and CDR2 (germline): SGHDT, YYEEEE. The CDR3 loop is CASSRDYGYTF. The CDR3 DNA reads TGTGCCAGCAGCCGAGACTATGGCTACACCTTC.

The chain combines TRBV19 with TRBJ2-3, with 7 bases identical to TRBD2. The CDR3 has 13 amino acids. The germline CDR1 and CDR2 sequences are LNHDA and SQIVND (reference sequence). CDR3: CASTAGSTDTQYF. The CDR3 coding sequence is TGTGCTAGCACAGCGGGATCCACAGATACGCAGTATTTT.

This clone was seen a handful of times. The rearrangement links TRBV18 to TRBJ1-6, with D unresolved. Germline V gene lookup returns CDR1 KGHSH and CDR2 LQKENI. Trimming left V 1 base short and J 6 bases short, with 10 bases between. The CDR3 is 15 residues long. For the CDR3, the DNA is TGTGCCAGCTCACCACTGGCGGCGGGTAATTCACCCCTCCACTTT. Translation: CASSPLAAGNSPLHF.

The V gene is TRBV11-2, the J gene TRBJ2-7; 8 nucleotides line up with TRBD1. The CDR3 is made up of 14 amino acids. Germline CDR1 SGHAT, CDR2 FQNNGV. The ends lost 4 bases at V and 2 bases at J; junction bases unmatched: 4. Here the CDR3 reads CASSWTGLPYEQYF. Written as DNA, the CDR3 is TGTGCCAGCAGCTGGACAGGGTTGCCCTACGAGCAGTACTTC.

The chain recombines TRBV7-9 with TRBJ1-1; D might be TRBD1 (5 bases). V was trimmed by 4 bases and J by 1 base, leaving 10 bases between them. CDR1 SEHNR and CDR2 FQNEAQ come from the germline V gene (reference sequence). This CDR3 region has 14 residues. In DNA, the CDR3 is TGTGCCAGCAGCTACCACACAGGGAACACTGAAGCTTTCTTT. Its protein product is CASSYHTGNTEAFF.

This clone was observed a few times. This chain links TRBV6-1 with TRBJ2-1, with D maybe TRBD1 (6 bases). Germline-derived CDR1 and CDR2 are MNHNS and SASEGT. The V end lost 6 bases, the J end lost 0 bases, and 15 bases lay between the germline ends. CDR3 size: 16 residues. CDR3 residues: CASREIQGSSYNEQFF. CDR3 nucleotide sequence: TGTGCCAGCAGGGAAATACAGGGTAGCTCCTACAATGAGCAGTTCTTC.

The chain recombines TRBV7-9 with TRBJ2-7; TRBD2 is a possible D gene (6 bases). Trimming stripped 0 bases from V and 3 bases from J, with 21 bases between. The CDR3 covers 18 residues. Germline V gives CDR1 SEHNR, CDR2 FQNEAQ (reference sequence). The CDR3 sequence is CASSLAGLTNQFIYEQYF. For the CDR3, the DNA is TGTGCCAGCAGCTTAGCGGGACTCACCAACCAATTTATCTACGAGCAGTACTTC.

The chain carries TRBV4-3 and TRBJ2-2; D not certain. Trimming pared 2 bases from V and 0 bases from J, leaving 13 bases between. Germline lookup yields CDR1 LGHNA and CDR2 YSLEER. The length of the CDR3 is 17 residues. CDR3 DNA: TGCGCCAGCAGCCAAAGAGGTGGCTATACGAACACCGGGGAGCTGTTTTTT. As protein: CASSQRGGYTNTGELFF.

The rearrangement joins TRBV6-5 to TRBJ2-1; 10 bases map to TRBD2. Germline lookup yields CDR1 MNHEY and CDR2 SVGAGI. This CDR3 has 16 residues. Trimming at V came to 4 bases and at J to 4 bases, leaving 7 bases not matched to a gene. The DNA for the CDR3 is TGTGCCAGCAGTTTAGCGGGAGGAGCGGGGTACAATGAGCAGTTCTTC. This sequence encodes CASSLAGGAGYNEQFF.